These 12 T cell receptor beta chains originate from one sample sequenced in a study of CD8 T cells in Susac syndrome. The authors reverse transcribed about 0.45 to 1 ug RNA with random hexamers. TCRdb recomputed calls from the immunoSEQ multiplex PCR reads with MiXCR, one row per CDR3 protein. Of around 200,000 distinct CDR3 sequences in the sample, approximately 95% are singletons; the top ten hold under 0.095%. What was sequenced was CD4+ T cells from PBMCs. These receptors originate from a human donor with multiple sclerosis.

This chain uses TRBV12-3 or TRBV12-4 with TRBJ1-5; D perhaps matches TRBD1 (5 bases). This CDR3 has 14 amino acids. Trimming pared 3 bases from V and 3 bases from J, leaving 9 bases between. The CDR3 is CASSFGGNNQPQHF. CDR3 sequence (DNA): TGTGCCAGCAGTTTCGGGGGGAACAATCAGCCCCAGCATTTT.

The chain couples TRBV19 to TRBJ1-1, with D unclear. Germline assignment: CDR1 LNHDA and CDR2 SQIVND (reference sequence). The CDR3 totals 9 residues. The CDR3 loop is CASGTEAFF. Here the CDR3 DNA reads TGTGCTTCGGGCACTGAAGCTTTCTTT.

CDR3 protein: CASSLRGIYNSPLHF. In DNA form, the CDR3 reads TGTGCCAGCAGTTTGAGAGGGATCTATAATTCACCCCTCCACTTT. The chain is built from TRBV28 and TRBJ1-6, with no clear D. Germline V gene data show CDR1 as MDHEN and CDR2 as SYDVKM. The CDR3 length is 15 residues. V was trimmed by 3 bases and J by 3 bases, leaving 9 bases between them.

The chain couples TRBV20-1 to TRBJ2-3; TRBD2 agrees at 9 bases. CDR1 and CDR2 (germline): DFQATT, SNEGSKA (reference sequence). This CDR3 is built from 14 residues. Trimming cost V 0 bases and J 14 bases; bases outside gene matches: 12. Here the CDR3 reads CSARDWSNLAGWYF. DNA of the CDR3: TGCAGTGCTAGAGATTGGTCAAATCTAGCGGGGTGGTATTTT.

The chain couples TRBV9 to TRBJ1-5, with D hard to call. The CDR3 runs to 14 residues. Deletions cut 3 bases from V and 3 bases from J, with 10 bases between. Germline values: CDR1 SGDLS, CDR2 YYNGEE. The CDR3 DNA reads as TGTGCCAGCAGCGCAGGACGGTCCAATCAGCCCCAGCATTTT. It encodes CASSAGRSNQPQHF.

The chain recombines TRBV15 with TRBJ1-2, with 9 bases that match TRBD1. Per germline, CDR1 LNHNV and CDR2 YYDKDF (reference sequence). This CDR3 spans 15 amino acids. V shed 0 bases and J 7 bases; nucleotides not matched to a gene: 6. CDR3 region: CATSRDTGGGFGYTF. The CDR3 nucleotides read TGTGCCACCAGCAGAGATACAGGGGGCGGTTTTGGCTACACCTTC.

The gene calls are TRBV20-1 and TRBJ2-2, with TRBD2 matching 11 bases. This CDR3 has 15 amino acids. Looked up from germline, CDR1 is DFQATT and CDR2 is SNEGSKA (reference sequence). Losses at the gene ends were 5 bases for V and 4 bases for J; bases not matched to a gene: 6. The DNA for the CDR3 is TGCAGTGCTCGCGGACTAGCGGGTAGCACCGGGGAGCTGTTTTTT. This gives the protein CSARGLAGSTGELFF.

J is TRBJ1-1 and V is TRBV29-1, with 7 positions matching TRBD1. CDR1 is SQVTM, CDR2 ANQGSEA, per germline. The ends lost 7 bases at V and 5 bases at J; junction bases unmatched: 7. The CDR3 runs to 12 residues. The CDR3 DNA reads as TGCAGCGGGGTACCCAGGGGGACTGAAGCTTTCTTT. Translation gives CSGVPRGTEAFF. Looking up the rest from reference TRBV29-1 and TRBJ1-1 gives the full variable domain: SAVISQKPSRDICQRGTSLTIQCQVDSQVTMMFWYRQQPGQSLTLIATANQGSEATYESGFVIDKFPISRPNLTFSTLTVSNMSPEDSSIYLCSGVPRGTEAFFGQGTRLTVV.

The CDR3: CASSLGPDYEQYF. The CDR3 DNA follows: TGTGCCAGCAGCTTAGGTCCCGACTACGAGCAGTACTTC. The genes are TRBV11-3 and TRBJ2-7; D unresolved. The CDR3 is made up of 13 amino acids. CDR1 and CDR2 (germline): SGHNT, YENEEA. V was clipped by 1 base and J by 3 bases, with 7 bases between them.

The genes are TRBV5-1 and TRBJ1-2; unclear D gene. CDR1 is SGHRS, CDR2 YFSETQ, per germline. The CDR3 has 14 amino acids. V gave up 2 bases and J gave up 2 bases, with 10 bases separating them. CDR3 region: CASSFAGENYGYTF. As DNA, the CDR3 is TGCGCCAGCAGCTTCGCGGGAGAGAACTATGGCTACACCTTC.

This clonotype has only one observation. The chain is built from TRBV10-3 and TRBJ2-7; D is perhaps TRBD1 or TRBD2 (6 bases each). V dropped 4 bases and J dropped 1 base, with 14 bases sitting between them. The CDR3 runs 15 residues. Per germline, CDR1 ENHRY and CDR2 SYGVKD. The CDR3 is CAISGRWGASYEQYF. CDR3 nucleotide sequence: TGTGCCATCAGTGGACGGTGGGGGGCATCCTACGAGCAGTACTTC.

The genes are TRBV5-4 and TRBJ2-3; possibly TRBD2 for D (6 bases). CDR1 is SGHNT and CDR2 is YYREEE in the germline V gene (reference sequence). Trimming removed 0 bases from V and 0 bases from J, with 11 bases in between. This CDR3 region has 16 residues. In nucleotides, the CDR3 is TGTGCCAGCAGCTTGGGCCTAGCGAGGAGCACAGATACGCAGTATTTT. It encodes CASSLGLARSTDTQYF.